The 12 T cell receptor beta chains reported below all come from one sample, sequenced in a study of cytomegalovirus exposure and HLA in healthy donors. Researchers ran the PCR with 60 Vbeta and 13 Jbeta primers. Clones were sequenced by immunoSEQ multiplex PCR, and TCRdb holds only the in-frame ones, with some missing. In the table there are 150,000 to 200,000 clones, about three quarters of which are singletons. Sequenced material: PBMCs. Source of these receptors: a woman in her 40s in good health and CMV-seropositive.

A note on this clone: Additional DNA sequences in this sample encode the identical CDR3. The chain links TRBV25-1 to TRBJ1-1; 9 bases map to TRBD1. The J segment lost 5 bases and the V segment lost 1 base, leaving 2 bases of the junction unmatched. The CDR3 spans 14 residues. Germline values: CDR1 MGHDK, CDR2 SYGVNS. The CDR3 spells CASSEWTGVTEAFF. In DNA form, the CDR3 reads TGTGCCAGCAGTGAATGGACAGGGGTGACTGAAGCTTTCTTT.

The V gene is TRBV29-1, the J gene TRBJ1-2; weak D call: TRBD1 (6 bases). Between the trimmed V and J ends, which lost 7 bases and 5 bases, there was a span of 14 bases. The CDR3 covers 12 residues. The V gene's germline CDR1 is SQVTM and CDR2 ANQGSEA. The CDR3 DNA reads TGCAGCGATTCGACAGGACAATATGGCTACACCTTC. Its translation is CSDSTGQYGYTF.

This clone appeared a few times. Other DNA sequences in the sample encode the same CDR3. The rearrangement uses TRBV9 and TRBJ2-7; 11 bases line up with TRBD1. CDR1 is SGDLS, CDR2 YYNGEE, per germline. The CDR3 totals 14 residues. Trimming cost V 0 bases and J 4 bases; bases outside gene matches: 0. CDR3 DNA: TGTGCCAGCAGCGTAGGGGACAGGGGGTACGAGCAGTACTTC. Its protein product is CASSVGDRGYEQYF.

This sequence joins TRBV9 and TRBJ2-7; tentatively, D is TRBD1 (6 bases). The V end lost 4 bases, the J end lost 1 base, and 12 bases lay between the germline ends. CDR1 is SGDLS and CDR2 is YYNGEE in the germline V gene. CDR3 size: 14 residues. DNA of the CDR3: TGTGCCAGCAGCCCACGACAGGAATCCTACGAGCAGTACTTC. Amino acid sequence: CASSPRQESYEQYF.

The J gene is TRBJ2-5, the V gene TRBV6-5; 9 positions match TRBD1. This CDR3 spans 16 amino acids. The J segment lost 5 bases and the V segment lost 0 bases, leaving 7 bases of the junction unmatched. Germline-derived CDR1 and CDR2 are MNHEY and SVGAGI. The CDR3 coding sequence is TGTGCCAGCAGTTACTCCCGGACAGGGGCAGGGGAGACCCAGTACTTC. Translating it yields CASSYSRTGAGETQYF.

V gene TRBV6-1 combines with J gene TRBJ1-1; 9 positions agree with TRBD1. The length of the CDR3 is 16 residues. Germline CDR1 is MNHNS and CDR2 is SASEGT. J gave up 3 bases and V 3 bases, and 8 bases lay outside the gene matches. The CDR3 here is CASSDLGTGYYTEAFF. The CDR3 nucleotides read TGTGCCAGCAGTGACCTGGGGACAGGGTATTACACTGAAGCTTTCTTT.

The CDR3 reads CASSETAYYEQYF. Written as DNA, the CDR3 is TGTGCCAGCAGTGAGACAGCTTACTACGAGCAGTACTTC. The V and J genes are TRBV6-1 and TRBJ2-7; maybe TRBD1 (5 bases). The CDR3 covers 13 residues. The V end lost 3 bases, the J end lost 3 bases, and 9 bases lay between the germline ends. Germline V lookup: CDR1 MNHNS, CDR2 SASEGT.

The gene calls are TRBV6-4 and TRBJ1-1; perhaps TRBD1 as D (6 bases). V was pared by 7 bases and J by 0 bases, with 12 bases between. From germline, CDR1 is MRHNA and CDR2 SNTAGT. This CDR3 is built from 14 residues. The CDR3 sequence: CASITGHLNTEAFF. In DNA, the CDR3 is TGTGCCAGCATCACGGGACATCTGAACACTGAAGCTTTCTTT.

This chain joins TRBV11-3 and TRBJ2-1; D is perhaps TRBD1 (5 bases). CDR3 length equals 15 residues. From germline, CDR1 is SGHNT and CDR2 YENEEA. Trimming stripped 5 bases from V and 8 bases from J, with 19 bases between. The CDR3 bases are TGTGCCAGCAGCCTCCTAGGCGCCAAGGGGCATGAGCAGTTCTTC. Translated, it gives CASSLLGAKGHEQFF.

The rearrangement links TRBV28 to TRBJ2-1, with a weak D call TRBD1 (6 bases). Germline values: CDR1 MDHEN, CDR2 SYDVKM. Trimming stripped 4 bases from V and 0 bases from J, with 10 bases between. This CDR3 comprises 15 residues. For the CDR3, the DNA is TGTGCCAGCAGTTCCGACAGGAGCTCCTACAATGAGCAGTTCTTC. Protein product: CASSSDRSSYNEQFF.

V usage is TRBV2 and J usage is TRBJ1-6, with TRBD1 matching over 7 bases. Germline V gene lookup returns CDR1 SNHLY and CDR2 FYNNEI. The CDR3 spans 12 residues. With 7 bases clipped from V and 9 bases from J, the junction kept 3 bases outside the gene matches. The DNA for the CDR3 is TGTGCCAGCATTCGGGACAGTTCACCCCTCCACTTT. Its translation is CASIRDSSPLHF. The entire variable domain, with the rest obtained from reference TRBV2 and TRBJ1-6, is as follows: EPEVTQTPSHQVTQMGQEVILRCVPISNHLYFYWYRQILGQKVEFLVSFYNNEISEKSEIFDDQFSVERPDGSNFTLKIRSTKLEDSAMYFCASIRDSSPLHFGNGTRLTVT.

The V call is TRBV19, the J call TRBJ2-3; 7 bases line up with TRBD1. The CDR3 has 16 amino acids. Per the germline V gene, CDR1 is LNHDA and CDR2 is SQIVND (reference sequence). V was clipped by 6 bases and J by 2 bases; unmatched bases: 11. The CDR3 loop is CASRQAGGVHTDTQYF. DNA for the CDR3: TGTGCCAGTAGACAAGCAGGGGGTGTCCACACAGATACGCAGTATTTT.